This entry is about one T cell receptor (beta chain). Its antigen is as yet unknown. Relative to the germline gene, one junction end is altered; a read error may explain this. The PCR had 60 Vbeta and 13 Jbeta primers. Some clones are missing from TCRdb's copy, which holds only in-frame ones; the method was immunoSEQ multiplex PCR. Of about 120,000 clones detected, roughly 78% appear once; the ten largest clones hold roughly 3.5%. This sample stems from a study of cytomegalovirus exposure and HLA in healthy donors. Study conclusions and caveats: Clonal expansion, a later analysis showed, was greater in HLA-associated TCR beta chains than in equally common others. Sequencing likely produced, as an artifact, a cluster of highly shared sequence variants.

The sample taken for sequencing was PBMCs. The source is a male donor in good health and CMV-seronegative.

The CDR3, as DNA: TGTGCCAGCAGCCGGCGGTTCTCTGGGGCCAACGGCCTGACTTTC. Translation gives CASSRRFSGANGLTF. The rearrangement joins TRBV5-4 to TRBJ2-6; possible D gene TRBD1, 5 bases. Germline values: CDR1 SGHNT, CDR2 YYREEE (reference sequence). CDR3 length: 15 residues.